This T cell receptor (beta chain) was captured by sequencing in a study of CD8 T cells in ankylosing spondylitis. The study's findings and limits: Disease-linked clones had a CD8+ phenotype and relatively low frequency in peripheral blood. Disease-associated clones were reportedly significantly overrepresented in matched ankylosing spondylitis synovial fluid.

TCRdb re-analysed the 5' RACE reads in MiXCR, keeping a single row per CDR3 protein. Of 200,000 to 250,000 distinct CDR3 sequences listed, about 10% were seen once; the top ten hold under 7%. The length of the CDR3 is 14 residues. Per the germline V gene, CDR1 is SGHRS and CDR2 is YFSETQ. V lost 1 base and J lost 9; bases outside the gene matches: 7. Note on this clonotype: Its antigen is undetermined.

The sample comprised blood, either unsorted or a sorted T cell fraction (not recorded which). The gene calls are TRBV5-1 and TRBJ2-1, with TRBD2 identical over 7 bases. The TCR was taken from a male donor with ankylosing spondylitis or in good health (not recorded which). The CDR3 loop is CASSLLGREIEQFF. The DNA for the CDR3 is TGCGCCAGCAGCTTGTTGGGGCGGGAGATTGAGCAGTTCTTC.